A single sample gave rise to the 13 T cell receptor beta chains below, sequenced in a study of shared clonotypes between healthy human individuals. It was CD45RO-negative cells, positively selected for CCR7, that made up naive CD8 cells, with terminally differentiated effector memory CD45RA+ cells excluded. This table comes from immunoSEQ multiplex PCR, and its TCRdb copy is limited to in-frame clones, with some not included. The table includes around 2.1 million clones, about 92% detected once. Sequenced material: naive CD8+ T cells from PBMCs. All receptors derive from a young man in good health. Some clones in this sample may be carry-over from other donors' samples.

The V gene is TRBV5-5, the J gene TRBJ1-2; 7 nucleotides align to TRBD1. The trim removed 4 bases at V and 4 bases at J, leaving 7 bases unmatched. The CDR3 is 14 amino acids. The germline V gene has CDR1 SGHKS and CDR2 YYEKEE (reference sequence). CDR3 coding DNA: TGTGCCAGCAGCGCATACAGGGGAAGCTATGGCTACACCTTC. Its protein product is CASSAYRGSYGYTF.

This chain connects TRBV5-1 to TRBJ2-6; a possible D gene is TRBD2 (6 bases). In germline, CDR1 is SGHRS, CDR2 YFSETQ. Deletions cut 3 bases from V and 2 bases from J, with 9 bases between. This CDR3 region has 15 residues. In DNA, the CDR3 is TGCGCCAGCAGCTGGGGGGAAGCTGGGGCCAACGTCCTGACTTTC. It is translated as CASSWGEAGANVLTF.

This CDR3 is CASSQGTGAVGPQHF. The CDR3 DNA sequence: TGCGCCAGCAGCCAAGGGACAGGGGCCGTGGGGCCCCAGCATTTT. The rearrangement links TRBV4-1 to TRBJ1-5; 9 bases align to TRBD1. The CDR3 consists of 15 residues. Unmatched junction bases numbered 7, after V lost 1 base and J lost 9 bases. The germline V gene has CDR1 MGHRA and CDR2 YSYEKL.

V and J are TRBV5-6 and TRBJ2-7, with D unclear. Trimming took off 0 bases at V and 6 bases at J, with 13 bases between the two ends. The germline gives CDR1 SGHDT, CDR2 YYEEEE. The CDR3 is 14 residues long. CDR3 loop: CASSLDRDIREQYF. CDR3 bases: TGTGCCAGCAGCTTGGACCGTGACATACGCGAGCAGTACTTC.

The genes are TRBV30 and TRBJ2-7, with D perhaps matching TRBD1 or TRBD2 (6 bases each). Germline V gives CDR1 GTSNPN, CDR2 SVGIG (reference sequence). Trimming cost V 0 bases and J 4 bases, with 16 bases left between them. The CDR3 loop spans 15 amino acids. The CDR3 here is CAWSVARRGWYEQYF. The CDR3 DNA reads as TGTGCCTGGAGTGTCGCGAGGAGGGGGTGGTACGAGCAGTACTTC.

The chain joins TRBV9 to TRBJ2-2, with 14 bases that match TRBD2. The CDR3 extends over 19 amino acids. Germline loops: CDR1 SGDLS, CDR2 YYNGEE. V dropped 4 bases and J dropped 4; count of bases not matched to a gene: 12. The CDR3 DNA reads TGTGCCAGCAGCTATCGACTAGCGGGAGGGCAAGGGGGCACCGGGGAGCTGTTTTTT. Its translation is CASSYRLAGGQGGTGELFF.

The chain employs TRBV4-1 and TRBJ2-7, with D perhaps matching TRBD2 (6 bases). The CDR3 is made up of 13 amino acids. V was shortened by 3 bases and J by 6 bases, with 12 bases between the two germline ends. Germline V gene data show CDR1 as MGHRA and CDR2 as YSYEKL. The CDR3 DNA is TGCGCCAGCAGCCAGGACGGGAGCCGCGAGCAGTACTTC. Its translation is CASSQDGSREQYF.

The genes are TRBV28 and TRBJ1-5; possible D gene TRBD1, 5 bases. Trimming shortened V by 5 bases and J by 6 bases, and 14 bases separated the two germline ends. Germline CDR1 and CDR2: MDHEN and SYDVKM. The CDR3 is 14 residues long. CDR3 sequence: CASSETQGIQPQHF. The CDR3 DNA is TGTGCCAGCAGTGAGACGCAGGGTATTCAGCCCCAGCATTTT.

The V gene is TRBV7-6, the J gene TRBJ2-3; 7 nucleotides line up with TRBD2. The germline gives CDR1 SGHVS, CDR2 FNYEAQ. The V segment lost 1 base and the J segment 5 bases; nucleotides outside the gene matches: 12. CDR3 length equals 17 residues. CDR3 sequence: CASSLGGRGTSQDTQYF. The CDR3 coding sequence is TGTGCCAGCAGCTTAGGAGGGCGGGGGACTTCACAAGATACGCAGTATTTT.

In this sample, this clone turned up once. The chain joins TRBV4-3 to TRBJ2-3; possible D gene TRBD1, 6 bases. This CDR3 spans 15 amino acids. The germline V gene has CDR1 LGHNA and CDR2 YSLEER. Trimming removed 3 bases at V and 2 bases at J, with 12 bases between. The CDR3 is CASSQGSGDTDTQYF. The CDR3 region has the DNA TGCGCCAGCAGCCAGGGGTCAGGGGACACAGATACGCAGTATTTT.

The gene calls are TRBV9 and TRBJ2-2; TRBD2 might be the D (5 bases). This CDR3 comprises 15 residues. Germline loops: CDR1 SGDLS, CDR2 YYNGEE. The V and J ends lost 3 bases and 5 bases respectively, with 14 bases between them. The CDR3 DNA is TGTGCCAGCAGCGCCGAGGGCGGGTCTACCGGGGAGCTGTTTTTT. Protein sequence: CASSAEGGSTGELFF.

The chain recombines TRBV4-3 with TRBJ2-5, with 8 bases aligning to TRBD2. The CDR3 extends over 15 amino acids. The V segment lost 0 bases and the J segment 5 bases; nucleotides outside the gene matches: 5. Germline V gene sequence: CDR1 LGHNA, CDR2 YSLEER. CDR3 residues: CASSQDPGGDETQYF. The CDR3 nucleotides are TGCGCCAGCAGCCAAGATCCGGGGGGGGATGAGACCCAGTACTTC.

The chain links TRBV27 to TRBJ2-5; D is possibly TRBD1 (7 bases). CDR1 MNHEY and CDR2 SMNVEV come from the germline V gene (reference sequence). This CDR3 is built from 14 residues. Deletions cut 3 bases from V and 4 bases from J, with 12 bases between. As DNA, the CDR3 is TGTGCCAGCAGTTTCAGGGGGGACGGAGAGACCCAGTACTTC. Its translation is CASSFRGDGETQYF.